The present entry profiles one T cell receptor beta chain with its context. What this receptor recognizes is not known. The record has no base qualities; no much larger clone is one base away. The immunoSEQ Assay, a bias-controlled multiplex PCR, was used to amplify TCRbeta CDR3 regions from genomic DNA. The authors processed their data as follows. The number of nucleated cells in each sample was estimated by amplification of reference gene primers within the assay. To quantify the absolute abundance of each unique TCRbeta CDR3 rearrangement, sequence reads were collapsed and filtered. For each sample, productive Simpson clonality was calculated as the square root of Simpson's diversity index over productive rearrangements. TCRdb limited this immuneACCESS table to in-frame rearrangements with V and J called. A share of clones is missing; checked studies link under half to unresolved V genes, and the rest is unexplained. That table gives V, J and clone size, and the DNA gave D and trimming. The sample records about 44,000 clones, around 87% of which are singletons. The leading ten clones occupy approximately 23% of the sample.

Whole blood was collected in K2EDTA tubes by collaborating institutions according to the institutions' own protocols. For TCRbeta analysis, collaborators shipped samples in one of three forms: frozen whole blood, isolated PBMCs, or DNA extracted from either of those sample types. This record belongs to a study of blood T cell repertoires in COVID-19 (dated by TCRdb to between 2020 and 2021). About the investigation overall: Samples covering the acute and convalescent phases of COVID-19 were provided by collaborators in the United States, Italy and Spain. The prospective study material was composed of cDNA or gDNA derived from T cells, B-cell-depleted T cells, or PBMCs. Subjects who had been exposed to COVID-19, were actively infected with it, or had recovered from it provided the deeply sampled blood TCRbeta repertoires that made up the dataset. A freely available public database, intended as a resource for researchers studying the immune response to SARS-CoV-2, is where the repertoires were released. The samples were drawn from the first 160 participants of the ongoing ImmuneRACE study and from some 1,300 subjects provided by 6 global collaborators. A de-identified subject ID, COVID-19 status, age in years and sex were almost always included in the sample metadata. Where available, HLA class I and class II types were taken from metadata supplied by the sample provider and were not determined by assay-based typing. Here is what the overall study found, with its caveats: The amount of clinical and demographic metadata varied by source and participant and was provided uncurated.

From V the trimming removes 3 bases and from J it removes 0 bases, while the gene matches leave 8 bases of the junction unaccounted for. The CDR3, from cysteine to phenylalanine, totals 18 residues. CDR3 DNA only is kept here, 54 bases in frame from base 1. The germline V gene specifies MGHDK as CDR1 and SYGVNS as CDR2. The clonotype was recovered from an elderly woman in a cohort sampled during active or convalescent COVID-19. The source material was peripheral blood. The V and J segments used are TRBV25-1 and TRBJ2-6, and 7 bases in between align with TRBD2. This receptor carries the CDR3 CASSDLVGTTSGANVLTF. The DNA sequence follows: TGTGCCAGCAGTGACCTAGTCGGGACTACCTCTGGGGCCAACGTCCTGACTTTC.